The T cell receptor (beta chain) described here comes from a study of identical twins. There are many counts of this clonotype. Its antigen is as yet unknown. General study points: Whereas memory repertoires showed no such difference, abundant cord blood beta clonotypes carried fewer insertions.

With 4 bases clipped from V and 0 bases from J, the junction kept 2 bases outside the gene matches. Per the germline V gene, CDR1 is MNHEY and CDR2 is SVGAGI. The CDR3 contains 15 residues. With template switching, a universal primer site was added, and the cDNA carried unique molecular identifiers. One entry per CDR3 protein, called by TCRdb with MiXCR from the 5' RACE reads. Of about 260,000 distinct CDR3 sequences in the sample, 5.5% to 7% were seen once. These data also formed part of another study, on yellow fever vaccine responses in identical twins. That source reports: Reportedly, the T cell response mounted by twins to vaccine seemed partly convergent, partly personalized.

The TCR originated in a woman between 18 and 29 years old in good health. Sequenced: memory (CD45RO+) T cells sorted from blood. V is TRBV6-5 and J is TRBJ2-1; TRBD2 matches 8 bases. The CDR3 region is CASSFGRASYNEQFF. The CDR3, as DNA: TGTGCCAGCAGTTTCGGGAGGGCCTCCTACAATGAGCAGTTCTTC.